These T cell receptor beta chains were read from a single sample in a study of cytomegalovirus exposure and HLA in healthy donors. Repertoires were generated with immunoSEQ multiplex PCR, while TCRdb's copy carries only in-frame clones and drops some. The repertoire has 150,000 or so clones, approximately 72% of them found once; the top ten carry about 2.3%. The sample consisted of PBMCs. All receptors derive from a female donor in good health and CMV-seronegative. The CDR3 runs from the conserved cysteine through the conserved F or W. D genes are given only for firm matches. Not every row has a clone size; where given, it reads once, few, many or a size class.

clone_size: once; j_call: TRBJ2-7; d_call: TRBD1; v_call: TRBV2; cdr3_nt: TGTGCCAGCAGTCCAGCCCCGGGACAGGCTACCTACGAGCAGTACTTC; cdr3_aa: CASSPAPGQATYEQYF
clone_size: NA; j_call: TRBJ2-5; d_call: TRBD1; v_call: TRBV6-5; cdr3_nt: TGTGCCAGCAGTTACACGGGGACAGGCGACGCTCAGTACTTC; cdr3_aa: CASSYTGTGDAQYF
clone_size: NA; j_call: TRBJ2-7; d_call: NA; v_call: TRBV6-5; cdr3_nt: TGTGCCAGCAGTGAAGGGGGGGACGGCTACGAGCAGTACTTC; cdr3_aa: CASSEGGDGYEQYF
clone_size: few; j_call: TRBJ2-4; d_call: NA; v_call: TRBV28; cdr3_nt: TGTGCCAGCAGTTCACCCCCTCAGCGTAGAAGGGGAAACATTCAGTACTTC; cdr3_aa: CASSSPPQRRRGNIQYF
clone_size: NA; j_call: TRBJ2-7; d_call: TRBD1; v_call: TRBV18; cdr3_nt: TGTGCCAGCTCACCACAAGGACAGGGGGCCTACGAGCAGTACTTC; cdr3_aa: CASSPQGQGAYEQYF
clone_size: NA; j_call: TRBJ2-1; d_call: NA; v_call: TRBV7-3; cdr3_nt: TGTGCCAGCAGCTTATATGGGGGGAGCAACAATGAGCAGTTCTTC; cdr3_aa: CASSLYGGSNNEQFF
clone_size: NA; j_call: TRBJ1-1; d_call: TRBD1; v_call: TRBV6-6; cdr3_nt: TGTGCCGGACAGGGGCGGCGCACTGAAGCTTTCTTT; cdr3_aa: CAGQGRRTEAFF
clone_size: few; j_call: TRBJ1-2; d_call: NA; v_call: TRBV19; cdr3_nt: TGTGCCAGTAAGACGGAGGCGGGAGGCTACACCTTC; cdr3_aa: CASKTEAGGYTF
clone_size: few; j_call: TRBJ2-4; d_call: NA; v_call: TRBV6-1; cdr3_nt: TGTGCCACCAAGGTTGGGGGCCCAGGCGACATTCAGTACTTC; cdr3_aa: CATKVGGPGDIQYF
clone_size: NA; j_call: TRBJ2-1; d_call: TRBD2; v_call: TRBV13; cdr3_nt: TGTGCCAGCAGCACCGGACTAGCAGGGATCAATGAGCAGTTCTTC; cdr3_aa: CASSTGLAGINEQFF
clone_size: NA; j_call: TRBJ1-1; d_call: NA; v_call: TRBV9; cdr3_nt: TGTGCCAGCCGGTTGTCCGACTACACTGAAGCTTTCTTT; cdr3_aa: CASRLSDYTEAFF
clone_size: once; j_call: TRBJ2-1; d_call: NA; v_call: TRBV5-4; cdr3_nt: TGTGCCAGCAGCTTGTTAGGTTGGGACATCCCCTACAATGAGCAGTTCTTC; cdr3_aa: CASSLLGWDIPYNEQFF
clone_size: NA; j_call: TRBJ1-4; d_call: NA; v_call: TRBV5-6; cdr3_nt: TGTGCCAGCAGCTTGGGGACAGTACGGGAAAAACTGTTTTTT; cdr3_aa: CASSLGTVREKLFF
clone_size: NA; j_call: TRBJ2-3; d_call: NA; v_call: TRBV11-2; cdr3_nt: TGTGCCAGCAGCCGATACAGGTCTGAGATGGATACGCAGTATTTT; cdr3_aa: CASSRYRSEMDTQYF
clone_size: NA; j_call: TRBJ1-1; d_call: NA; v_call: TRBV7-9; cdr3_nt: TGTGCCGTGAAGGGACTCCGCGGTGAAGCTTTCTTT; cdr3_aa: CAVKGLRGEAFF
clone_size: NA; j_call: TRBJ1-1; d_call: NA; v_call: TRBV2; cdr3_nt: TGTGCCAGCAGTGCCTGGCGGGGGGAGGCCCTAGCTGAAGCTTTCTTT; cdr3_aa: CASSAWRGEALAEAFF
clone_size: NA; j_call: TRBJ2-5; d_call: NA; v_call: TRBV28; cdr3_nt: TGTGCCAGCAGTTTCCTCGACAACCAAGAGACCCAGTACTTC; cdr3_aa: CASSFLDNQETQYF
clone_size: NA; j_call: TRBJ2-1; d_call: NA; v_call: TRBV29-1; cdr3_nt: TGCAGCCGCCTCTCAGGGGGGCCCGACAATGAGCAGTTCTTC; cdr3_aa: CSRLSGGPDNEQFF
clone_size: NA; j_call: TRBJ2-7; d_call: NA; v_call: TRBV4-1; cdr3_nt: TGCGCCAGCAGCCAAGATGAAGGCTTTGGTAGCGACTCCTACGAGCAGTACTTC; cdr3_aa: CASSQDEGFGSDSYEQYF
clone_size: once; j_call: TRBJ1-2; d_call: NA; v_call: TRBV4-1; cdr3_nt: TGCGCCAGCAGCCAAGGTCCGGGCAGGGGAAACTATGGCTACACCTTC; cdr3_aa: CASSQGPGRGNYGYTF
clone_size: NA; j_call: TRBJ1-2; d_call: TRBD1; v_call: TRBV7-8; cdr3_nt: TGTGCCAGCAGCTTAGAGACAGGGGTTAAACCTTATGGCTACACCTTC; cdr3_aa: CASSLETGVKPYGYTF
clone_size: NA; j_call: TRBJ2-3; d_call: NA; v_call: TRBV5-1; cdr3_nt: TGCGCCAGCAGCTTGGACACGAAAGATACGCAGTATTTT; cdr3_aa: CASSLDTKDTQYF
clone_size: NA; j_call: TRBJ2-1; d_call: TRBD1; v_call: TRBV18; cdr3_nt: TGTGCCAGCTCACCCCGGGACAGCTCCTACAATGAGCAGTTCTTC; cdr3_aa: CASSPRDSSYNEQFF
clone_size: NA; j_call: TRBJ1-2; d_call: NA; v_call: TRBV5-1; cdr3_nt: TGCGCCAGCAGCCCCTTAACAGGGAGCTATGGCTACACCTTC; cdr3_aa: CASSPLTGSYGYTF
clone_size: NA; j_call: TRBJ2-1; d_call: TRBD2; v_call: TRBV5-1; cdr3_nt: TGCGCCAGCAGCCGTCGGACTAGCGGGGGGAATGAGCAGTTCTTC; cdr3_aa: CASSRRTSGGNEQFF
clone_size: few; j_call: TRBJ2-1; d_call: NA; v_call: TRBV19; cdr3_nt: TGTGCCAGTAGTATAGCGGCGAGGAGCTCCTACAATGAGCAGTTCTTC; cdr3_aa: CASSIAARSSYNEQFF
clone_size: NA; j_call: TRBJ1-5; d_call: TRBD1; v_call: TRBV5-5; cdr3_nt: TGTGCCAGCAGCTTCAGGGGGCAAGGCAATCAGCCCCAGCATTTT; cdr3_aa: CASSFRGQGNQPQHF
clone_size: NA; j_call: TRBJ2-1; d_call: TRBD2; v_call: TRBV19; cdr3_nt: TGTGCCAGTAGGAAATTTGGACTAGCGACGGATGAGCAGTTCTTC; cdr3_aa: CASRKFGLATDEQFF
clone_size: NA; j_call: TRBJ2-5; d_call: TRBD1; v_call: TRBV27; cdr3_nt: TGTGCCAGCAGTTTAGTCAGGGGGCGAGAGACCCAGTACTTC; cdr3_aa: CASSLVRGRETQYF
clone_size: once; j_call: TRBJ2-1; d_call: TRBD1; v_call: TRBV4-3; cdr3_nt: TGCGCCAGCAGCCACCCAGGGACAGGGATTATGGCTGAGCAGTTCTTC; cdr3_aa: CASSHPGTGIMAEQFF
clone_size: NA; j_call: TRBJ2-6; d_call: TRBD2; v_call: TRBV7-2; cdr3_nt: TGTGCCAGCAGCCTTCGGACTAGCGGTAGCTCTGGGGCCAACGTCCTGACTTTC; cdr3_aa: CASSLRTSGSSGANVLTF
clone_size: NA; j_call: TRBJ2-1; d_call: NA; v_call: TRBV7-2; cdr3_nt: TGTGCCAGCAGCTTACAAAACTACAATGAGCAGTTCTTC; cdr3_aa: CASSLQNYNEQFF
clone_size: NA; j_call: TRBJ2-3; d_call: TRBD2; v_call: TRBV4-1; cdr3_nt: TGCGCCAGCAGCCTGCGGACTAGCGGGAGCACAGATACGCAGTATTTT; cdr3_aa: CASSLRTSGSTDTQYF
clone_size: NA; j_call: TRBJ1-1; d_call: NA; v_call: TRBV6-1; cdr3_nt: TGTGCCAGCAGTGACAGGGAGAACACTGAAGCTTTCTTT; cdr3_aa: CASSDRENTEAFF
clone_size: NA; j_call: TRBJ2-1; d_call: TRBD2; v_call: TRBV14; cdr3_nt: TGTGCCAGCAGCCTTCTAGCGGGAGGCAATGAGCAGTTCTTC; cdr3_aa: CASSLLAGGNEQFF
clone_size: NA; j_call: TRBJ1-1; d_call: NA; v_call: TRBV5-5; cdr3_nt: TGTGCCAGCAGCATAGAACCGAACACTGAAGCTTTCTTT; cdr3_aa: CASSIEPNTEAFF
clone_size: NA; j_call: TRBJ2-7; d_call: TRBD2; v_call: TRBV7-2; cdr3_nt: TGTGCCAGCAGCCTCCGACTAGCGGGCTCCTACGAGCAGTACTTC; cdr3_aa: CASSLRLAGSYEQYF
clone_size: NA; j_call: TRBJ2-7; d_call: TRBD2; v_call: TRBV14; cdr3_nt: TGTGCCAGCAGTCGGAGGACTAGCGGGTTGGATCCCGAGCAGTACTTC; cdr3_aa: CASSRRTSGLDPEQYF
clone_size: NA; j_call: TRBJ2-1; d_call: TRBD2; v_call: TRBV6-4; cdr3_nt: TGTGCCAGCAGCTCTAGCGGGAGCTCCTACAATGAGCAGTTCTTC; cdr3_aa: CASSSSGSSYNEQFF
clone_size: NA; j_call: TRBJ2-5; d_call: TRBD2; v_call: TRBV7-9; cdr3_nt: TGTGCCAGCAGCTTAGAAGAGCGGGAGGGCCAGGGGACCCAGTACTTC; cdr3_aa: CASSLEEREGQGTQYF
clone_size: NA; j_call: TRBJ1-2; d_call: NA; v_call: TRBV10-1; cdr3_nt: TGCGCCAGCATTCCGGATGGCTACACCTTC; cdr3_aa: CASIPDGYTF
clone_size: NA; j_call: TRBJ2-5; d_call: NA; v_call: TRBV2; cdr3_nt: TGTGCCAGCAGTGACGAGGACTATTTCCAAGAGACCCAGTACTTC; cdr3_aa: CASSDEDYFQETQYF
clone_size: few; j_call: TRBJ2-1; d_call: NA; v_call: TRBV29-1; cdr3_nt: TGCAGCGTGGCCAATTCCAGCTCCTACAATGAGCAGTTCTTC; cdr3_aa: CSVANSSSYNEQFF
clone_size: NA; j_call: TRBJ2-7; d_call: NA; v_call: TRBV7-2; cdr3_nt: TGTGCCAGCAGCAGAGGGACTTTCTCCTACGAGCAGTACTTC; cdr3_aa: CASSRGTFSYEQYF
clone_size: NA; j_call: TRBJ2-7; d_call: TRBD2; v_call: TRBV5-5; cdr3_nt: TGTGCCAGCAGCTTAGGACTAGCCAACGAGCAGTACTTC; cdr3_aa: CASSLGLANEQYF
clone_size: NA; j_call: TRBJ2-7; d_call: TRBD2; v_call: TRBV19; cdr3_nt: TGTGCCAGTAGTATCCGGCGGGAGGTTGAGGTCGAGCAGTACTTC; cdr3_aa: CASSIRREVEVEQYF
clone_size: NA; j_call: TRBJ2-1; d_call: TRBD2; v_call: TRBV7-3; cdr3_nt: TGTGCCAGCAGCCCAGGGGTTAGCGGGGGGGTGGGAAATGAGCAGTTCTTC; cdr3_aa: CASSPGVSGGVGNEQFF
clone_size: NA; j_call: TRBJ2-3; d_call: TRBD2; v_call: TRBV4-3; cdr3_nt: TGCGCCAGCAGCCAAGGTCTAGCGGCTTTCGGGGATACGCAGTATTTT; cdr3_aa: CASSQGLAAFGDTQYF
clone_size: NA; j_call: TRBJ1-5; d_call: NA; v_call: TRBV4-3; cdr3_nt: TGCGCCAGCAGCCAAGGGGCCCAGGGGCTTAATCAGCCCCAGCATTTT; cdr3_aa: CASSQGAQGLNQPQHF
clone_size: few; j_call: TRBJ2-7; d_call: NA; v_call: TRBV2; cdr3_nt: TGTGCCAGCAGTGAAGGACAGCCTCTAACCTACGAGCAGTACTTC; cdr3_aa: CASSEGQPLTYEQYF
clone_size: NA; j_call: TRBJ2-7; d_call: TRBD2; v_call: TRBV9; cdr3_nt: TGTGCCAGCAGCGCTGAGGGACTAGCGGGGCCCTACGAGCAGTACTTC; cdr3_aa: CASSAEGLAGPYEQYF
clone_size: once; j_call: TRBJ2-1; d_call: NA; v_call: TRBV1; cdr3_nt: NA; cdr3_aa: CTSSQVASGSSYNEQFF